This entry describes one TCR beta chain. The antigen this receptor binds is unknown. Within one base of it there is no much larger clone, and no base qualities were kept. The cohort was made up of about 610 healthy bone marrow donors. Cohort members were all nominally healthy when sampled, although unrecorded immune exposures were likely present. The donor was CMV seropositive and belonged to the group of 270 or so seropositive cohort members. A peripheral blood sample was collected from each donor, and TCR beta sequencing was performed on peripheral blood mononuclear cells. The Qiagen DNeasy Blood Extraction Kit was used to extract genomic DNA from the blood cell samples. In the germline V gene, CDR1 corresponds to SQVTM and CDR2 to ANQGSEA. The CDR3 starts with the cysteine, ends with the phenylalanine, and has 16 residues. Only the CDR3 DNA stays, 48 bases, in frame from base 1. Compared with germline, V lacks 1 base and J lacks 6 bases; bases without a gene match: 5.

The library was built by means of the immunoSEQ multiplex PCR assay. The multiplex PCR relied on a mix of 60 forward primers for TCR Vbeta segments and 13 reverse primers for TCR Jbeta segments. The CDR3 region of rearranged TCR beta genes was amplified from genomic DNA by a multiplex PCR assay. The amplified TCR beta libraries were sequenced on the Illumina HiSeq System as 87-base-pair reads. Regarding the original processing steps: Across the roughly 600 repertoires, a later analysis counted 80 million or so unique TCR beta chains, some 11 million of which were shared by at least two donors. A nearest-neighbor algorithm error-corrected the raw reads and collapsed the reads into unique sequences, merging closely related sequences to remove PCR and sequencing errors. V, D and J gene segments were assigned by aligning CDR3 sequences to IMGT reference sequences. Each retained sequence needed at least a six-nucleotide match to both a V gene segment and a J gene segment. Rearrangements were called productive when the CDR3 lacked stop codons and stayed in frame with V and J; all others were non-productive. CDR3 was defined by IMGT convention, running from the second conserved V-encoded cysteine to the conserved J-encoded phenylalanine. The earlier analysis of more than 450 of the donors excluded sequences that lacked an unambiguous match to a single V gene segment. In an earlier analysis of a few hundred of the donors, V segments were called functional above 56.7% productive rearrangements and were called segregating when the between-donor standard deviation exceeded 5%. A statistical classification framework was developed to diagnose cytomegalovirus status using the catalog of TCR beta chain sequences. V and J gene assignment, in a later analysis, came from comparing TCR nucleotide sequences with IMGT/GENE-DB human TR gene sequences. A later analysis assigned CDR3 sequences and most-parsimonious VDJ recombination scenarios with the TCRdist pipeline. In a later analysis, each TCR beta chain was defined by its CDR3 amino acid sequence together with its V-gene family, and reads lacking a unique V-gene family were excluded. A later analysis removed 450 to 600 highly shared, low-generation-probability nucleotide sequences to deal with suspected cross-contamination and a sequencing artifact. In a later analysis, a clonal expansion index was calculated for each public chain from normalized within-repertoire ranks of inferred template counts. A later analysis computed generation probabilities with a VDJ recombination model fitted to out-of-frame rearrangements, and checked the results against IGoR. Hypergeometric tests were used in a later analysis to score TCR-TCR, TCR-HLA and TCR-CMV co-occurrence, with a repertoire-size bias correction applied to the TCR pairs. A later analysis estimated false discovery rates by permuting HLA or CMV assignments 20 times. In a later analysis, co-occurring TCRs were grouped using DBSCAN, with TCRdist sequence similarity added in when clustering inside HLA-allele-positive subsets. For co-occurrence clustering, repertoires with fewer than 30,000 or more than 120,000 public chains were excluded, along with about five repertoires with anomalous nucleotide sharing. What TCRdb holds here is the immuneACCESS table cut down to in-frame rearrangements. Part of the clones is not present; checked against another copy, under half of the missing clones reflect an unresolved V gene, and the others are unexplained. The V and J calls and clone size come from that table; D and trimming were worked out from the DNA. The sample records roughly 92,000 clones, about four fifths of which are singletons. The ten largest make up about 30% of the sample.

This specimen comes from a study of cytomegalovirus exposure and HLA in healthy donors (TCRdb year 2017). Study-level background: In an earlier analysis of 587 of the donors, 276 Gb of sequence data and 120 million or so unique TCR beta sequences from about 179 million T cells were reported. An early release that covered some 630 HLA-typed donors contained approximately 300 gigabases of sequencing data and about 93 million unique TCR sequences. Among the roughly 430 genotyped donors, 81% belonged to the genetic ancestry cluster associated with self-reported Caucasian donors. The study was designed to test whether signatures of past pathogen exposure could be identified by cataloging public T cell receptors. The study used immunosequencing to profile the T cell repertoires of some 600 subjects and linked those repertoires to cytomegalovirus serostatus. Besides the first cohort of more than 650 subjects, a separate validation cohort made up of 120 or so different subjects was used. To predict cytomegalovirus infection status, the study combined high-throughput TCR immunosequencing, statistical association of individual TCRs with disease status, and machine learning. A later analysis re-examined previously published TCR beta repertoires from just over 650 donors and added high-resolution HLA genotyping to investigate patterns of TCR occurrence. In the later analysis, no new phenotypic data were used to find candidate immune exposures; instead, reliance was placed on TCR beta sequences and their occurrence across donors. An earlier analysis of around 580 of the donors used high-throughput TCR beta sequencing to judge whether each TCR beta V gene segment behaved as functional or pseudogenic. Donor age, sex, ethnicity and CMV serostatus were compiled together with the repertoire data. A later genetic analysis took genome-wide SNP genotypes for about three fifths of the roughly 670 donors and used that subset as a discovery cohort. All discovery cohort repertoires had been generated using a single sequencing platform. Class I and class II HLA loci were covered by the typing at four-digit resolution. The number of donors typed differed by locus, with about 629-630 for A, B, C, DRB1 and DQB1, about 500 for DQA1, about 610 for DPA1, and roughly 450 for DPB1. Roughly 5 DR-DQ haplotypes were handled as single units for association and clustering, since linkage in the cohort was strong. Among about 370 genotyped donors of the cohort, an average of approximately 200,000 unique TCR beta nucleotide sequences was sequenced per donor, of which 15% to 20% were non-productive.

The research as a whole found: Several of the top co-occurrence clusters appeared to be linked to parvovirus B19, influenza, CMV and Epstein-Barr virus, according to a later analysis. In a later genetic analysis, fewer N-insertions in productive TCRs were reported among donors in an Asian-associated ancestry cluster than the roughly 700-donor mean. A few of the identified cytomegalovirus-associated TCR beta chains were confirmed in vitro to be specific for cytomegalovirus antigens. A later analysis associated around 16,000 TCR beta sequences with specific HLA alleles at a false discovery rate of 0.05. A cluster of highly shared sequence variants was judged likely to be a technical artifact of the sequencing pipeline. HLA typing was unavailable for some donors at each locus, so association tests used only the typed subset. A later analysis found that most CMV-associated TCR beta chains appeared HLA-restricted, with HLA associations seemingly driven largely by CMV exposure. In a later analysis, HLA-associated TCR beta chains were found to be more clonally expanded and to have lower generation probabilities than equally common non-associated chains. Cytomegalovirus status was reported to be diagnosed by the classifier with high specificity and sensitivity in both the original and validation cohorts. Linkage disequilibrium might explain the correlated functional status among segregating V segments, but an unknown experimental factor could not be excluded. The cohort was sequenced for TCR beta chains only, and without alpha or paired-chain data the features that could be detected were limited. In a later analysis, TCR association rates were found to vary across HLA loci, with the most associated TCRs seen for DRB1 alleles and the fewest for HLA-C alleles. For the cohort, immune exposure information was limited to CMV serostatus. A further reported finding was that TCR beta sequences accurately predicted the HLA-A and HLA-B alleles for most subjects in the first cohort. While some public TCRs were present in many individuals, most TCR sequences turned up only very rarely across donors. The earlier analysis of some 560 of the donors excluded some 16 rarely observed V segments, including chromosome 9 orphons, because counts were too low. When HLA alleles, especially DR and DQ, strongly co-occurred, TCR associations were difficult to assign to individual alleles. The study gave a list of about 170 TCR beta chains associated with cytomegalovirus. The presence/absence analyses assumed that sequencing depth was roughly uniform across donors, and that assumption may not be true. Because the 87-base-pair reads could not distinguish some IMGT-functional V segments, including TRBV6-2 and TRBV6-3, those segments were excluded. Broadly in line with IMGT annotations, most TCR beta V segments showed up in productive rearrangements about 87% or about 30% of the time in an earlier analysis of several hundred of the donors. The authors suggested that the approach could potentially be generalized to other disease states and immunological phenotypes. In a later genetic analysis, a missense DCLRE1C variant was associated with V-gene and J-gene trimming of TCR beta chains, and the association was replicated in an independent cohort.

Here the chain combines TRBV29-1 and TRBJ2-3; 15 junctional bases match TRBD2. Source material: PBMCs. This sequence originates from a middle-aged man in good health and CMV-seropositive. The CDR3 loop reads CSVEVSGTSGRDTQYF. The nucleotide sequence reads as follows: TGCAGCGTTGAAGTTTCCGGGACTAGCGGGAGGGATACGCAGTATTTT.